Following are 21 T cell receptor beta chains from one sample sequenced in a study of blood T cell repertoires in COVID-19 (dated by TCRdb to 2020 to 2021). The library was generated by the immunoSEQ multiplex PCR assay. TCRdb limited this immuneACCESS table to in-frame rearrangements with V and J called. A share of clones is missing; checked studies link under half to unresolved V genes, and the rest is unexplained. This sample comprises roughly 68,000 clones, roughly nine tenths of them detected only once. The ten biggest clones cover around 7% of the sample. The sequencing sample was made of peripheral blood. The receptors come from a man in his forties with COVID-19, enrolled during active disease.

The chain links TRBV18 to TRBJ2-5; TRBD2 agrees at 10 bases. The CDR3 has 15 amino acids. Germline V gene lookup returns CDR1 KGHSH and CDR2 LQKENI. The trim removed 1 base at V and 5 bases at J, leaving 4 bases unmatched. The CDR3 DNA reads as TGTGCCAGCTCACCACAGCGGGGGGGCTCGGAGACCCAGTACTTC. It is translated as CASSPQRGGSETQYF.

The chain is built from TRBV4-1 and TRBJ1-2; the D is unclear. V lost 2 bases to trimming and J lost 4 bases, with 17 bases between them. CDR1 is MGHRA, CDR2 YSYEKL, per germline. This CDR3 is built from 16 residues. The CDR3 protein is CASSQPPIRGFYGYTF. The DNA for the CDR3 is TGCGCCAGCAGCCAACCCCCAATCCGGGGTTTCTATGGCTACACCTTC.

The chain is built from TRBV4-1 and TRBJ1-1; tentative D call: TRBD1 (6 bases). Looked up from germline, CDR1 is MGHRA and CDR2 is YSYEKL. Trimming took 2 bases from V and 5 from J, leaving 12 bases between them. The CDR3 length is 14 residues. The CDR3 loop reads CASSQFWQGTEAFF. The CDR3 DNA reads as TGCGCCAGCAGCCAATTTTGGCAGGGGACTGAAGCTTTCTTT.

V gene TRBV6-5 combines with J gene TRBJ2-3; 7 positions match TRBD2. J gave up 7 bases and V 5 bases, and 12 bases lay outside the gene matches. There are 15 residues in the CDR3. From germline, CDR1 is MNHEY and CDR2 SVGAGI. The CDR3 loop reads CASSPREAGSYTQYF. The CDR3 DNA is TGTGCCAGCAGTCCTAGGGAAGCGGGGAGTTATACGCAGTATTTT.

This rearrangement joins TRBV7-2 to TRBJ1-2; D call uncertain. V lost 1 base, J lost 6 bases, and 9 bases lay in between. This CDR3 contains 13 residues. Germline assignment: CDR1 SGHTA and CDR2 FQGNSA. CDR3: CASSLGLRDGYTF. CDR3 DNA sequence: TGTGCCAGCAGCTTAGGTTTGAGGGATGGCTACACCTTC.

The chain carries TRBV6-1 and TRBJ2-4; a weak D match, TRBD2 (6 bases). The CDR3 extends over 13 amino acids. CDR1 is MNHNS, CDR2 SASEGT, per germline. Trimming took off 1 base at V and 13 bases at J, with 14 bases between the two ends. The CDR3 loop reads CASSEGVLAIQYF. In DNA form, the CDR3 reads TGTGCCAGCAGTGAAGGAGTGCTAGCGATCCAGTACTTC.

The rearrangement links TRBV3-1 (or the pseudogene TRBV3-2) to TRBJ2-3, with TRBD2 matching over 7 bases. The CDR3 has 15 amino acids. Germline V gene sequence: CDR1 LGHDT, CDR2 YNNKEL (reference sequence). The ends lost 4 bases at V and 4 bases at J; junction bases unmatched: 8. The DNA of the CDR3 is TGTGCCAGCAGCCTCCAGCGGGGTCGGTCAGATACGCAGTATTTT. Translated, it gives CASSLQRGRSDTQYF.

This sequence joins TRBV28 and TRBJ1-2; 10 bases are shared with TRBD1. The germline V gene encodes CDR1 MDHEN and CDR2 SYDVKM. The CDR3 contains 15 residues. Losses at the gene ends were 3 bases for V and 1 base for J; bases not matched to a gene: 2. DNA for the CDR3: TGTGCCAGCAGTTTGGGACAGGGGATTAACTATGGCTACACCTTC. It specifies CASSLGQGINYGYTF.

V usage is TRBV7-9 and J usage is TRBJ1-1; D uncertain. The germline V gene has CDR1 SEHNR and CDR2 FQNEAQ (reference sequence). CDR3 size: 14 residues. Trimming took off 2 bases at V and 1 base at J, with 8 bases between the two ends. The CDR3 nucleotides are TGTGCCAGCAGCTTACAGCTAGAGAACACTGAAGCTTTCTTT. Translation: CASSLQLENTEAFF.

The chain couples TRBV2 to TRBJ1-5; D unclear. This CDR3 is 15 amino acids long. CDR1 is SNHLY and CDR2 is FYNNEI in the germline V gene. The V end was cut by 0 bases, the J end by 4 bases, with 10 bases between. The CDR3 spells CASSEAGFGNQPQHF. The CDR3 nucleotides are TGTGCCAGCAGTGAAGCCGGGTTTGGTAATCAGCCCCAGCATTTT.

V gene TRBV5-1 combines with J gene TRBJ2-1; D is possibly TRBD2 (5 bases). With 4 bases removed from V and 6 bases from J, the gap between germline ends came to 14 bases. Germline V gene data show CDR1 as SGHRS and CDR2 as YFSETQ. This CDR3 region has 14 residues. The CDR3 sequence is CASSAGLAANEQFF. In nucleotides, the CDR3 is TGCGCCAGCAGCGCCGGACTGGCGGCCAATGAGCAGTTCTTC. Full variable domain (remainder filled in from reference TRBV5-1 and TRBJ2-1): KAGVTQTPRYLIKTRGQQVTLSCSPISGHRSVSWYQQTPGQGLQFLFEYFSETQRNKGNFPGRFSGRQFSNSRSEMNVSTLELGDSALYLCASSAGLAANEQFFGPGTRLTVL.

The rearrangement joins TRBV9 to TRBJ2-1; 7 bases align to TRBD2. This CDR3 contains 17 residues. After removal of 0 bases from V and 1 base from J, the junction contained 7 bases not matched to a gene. CDR1 is SGDLS and CDR2 is YYNGEE in the germline V gene. CDR3: CASSVDGRDHSYNEQFF. DNA of the CDR3: TGTGCCAGCAGCGTAGATGGGAGGGACCATTCCTACAATGAGCAGTTCTTC.

This chain uses TRBV30 with TRBJ1-5; 8 positions agree with TRBD1. The germline V gene has CDR1 GTSNPN and CDR2 SVGIG (reference sequence). Unmatched junction bases numbered 2, after V lost 0 bases and J lost 7 bases. The CDR3 is 13 residues long. The CDR3 DNA reads TGTGCCTGGAGTGTCAGGGGGCTCCAGCCCCAGCATTTT. Amino acid sequence: CAWSVRGLQPQHF.

The chain employs TRBV10-3 and TRBJ2-3; maybe TRBD2 (5 bases). CDR1 ENHRY and CDR2 SYGVKD come from the germline V gene. There are 15 residues in the CDR3. V was clipped by 9 bases and J by 0 bases, with 16 bases between them. The CDR3 here is CAIAPPSGSTDTQYF. As DNA, the CDR3 is TGTGCCATTGCTCCCCCATCGGGAAGCACAGATACGCAGTATTTT.

The chain uses TRBV11-2 and TRBJ2-1; 9 bases map to TRBD1. This CDR3 is built from 16 residues. The germline V gene has CDR1 SGHAT and CDR2 FQNNGV. V was pared by 2 bases and J by 4 bases, with 6 bases of the junction left unmatched. The CDR3 sequence: CASSLTGTGPYNEQFF. The CDR3 region has the DNA TGTGCCAGCAGCTTAACCGGGACAGGGCCTTACAATGAGCAGTTCTTC.

This rearrangement joins TRBV19 to TRBJ1-5, with D perhaps TRBD1 (6 bases). The CDR3 runs to 13 residues. V lost 6 bases and J 5 bases, leaving 11 bases between the germline ends. CDR1 is LNHDA, CDR2 SQIVND, per germline (reference sequence). The CDR3 nucleotides read TGTGCCAGTAGCCGGGACATGGATCAGCCCCAGCATTTT. Translated, it gives CASSRDMDQPQHF.

V is TRBV10-1 and J is TRBJ1-6, with D perhaps matching TRBD1 (5 bases). Trimming stripped 6 bases from V and 9 bases from J, with 15 bases between. This CDR3 region has 14 residues. CDR1 is WNHNN and CDR2 is SYGVQD in the germline V gene (reference sequence). CDR3 in amino acids: CASRAGTLSSPLHF. DNA for the CDR3: TGCGCCAGCAGAGCAGGGACTCTGAGTTCACCCCTCCACTTT.

In this sample, this clone turned up a few times. The chain has TRBV28 and TRBJ1-5, with a tentative D call TRBD1 (5 bases). The germline V gene encodes CDR1 MDHEN and CDR2 SYDVKM. This CDR3 is built from 14 residues. With 7 bases removed from V and 4 bases from J, the gap between germline ends came to 14 bases. CDR3 in amino acids: CASTPAGHNQPQHF. The CDR3 DNA follows: TGTGCCAGCACCCCGGCGGGGCATAATCAGCCCCAGCATTTT.

The chain is built from TRBV19 and TRBJ2-5, with D uncertain. V shed 1 base and J shed 2 bases, with 8 bases lying between them. Germline CDR1 LNHDA, CDR2 SQIVND (reference sequence). The CDR3 spans 14 residues. CDR3 residues: CASSIVAEQETQYF. CDR3 DNA sequence: TGTGCCAGTAGTATAGTGGCGGAGCAAGAGACCCAGTACTTC. The entire variable domain, with the rest obtained from reference TRBV19 and TRBJ2-5, is as follows: DGGITQSPKYLFRKEGQNVTLSCEQNLNHDAMYWYRQDPGQGLRLIYYSQIVNDFQKGDIAEGYSVSREKKESFPLTVTSAQKNPTAFYLCASSIVAEQETQYFGPGTRLLVL.

The V call is TRBV6-6, the J call TRBJ2-3; 8 bases fit TRBD2. The CDR3 contains 13 residues. Germline assignment: CDR1 MNHNY and CDR2 SVGAGI (reference sequence). V lost 8 bases and J lost 6; bases outside the gene matches: 7. CDR3 bases: TGTGCCAGCCTCCGGGGGGGCGGGGATACGCAGTATTTT. This gives the protein CASLRGGGDTQYF.

CDR3 bases: TGTGCCAGCAGCTTTCTTACCGGGACAGGGTCTGAAAAACTGTTTTTT. As protein: CASSFLTGTGSEKLFF. The chain is built from TRBV5-5 and TRBJ1-4, with TRBD1 matching over 9 bases. This CDR3 spans 16 amino acids. The trim removed 2 bases at V and 7 bases at J, leaving 9 bases unmatched. Germline CDR1 SGHKS, CDR2 YYEKEE (reference sequence).